The 8 T cell receptor beta chains reported below all come from one sample, sequenced in a study of blood T cell repertoires in COVID-19. Libraries were prepared by immunoSEQ multiplex PCR; TCRdb keeps only in-frame clonotypes and omits some of them. The profile covers around 170,000 clones, with around 77% appearing a single time and 6.5% taken by the ten largest. Source material: peripheral blood. These receptors originate from a man between 65 and 79 years old with active or convalescent COVID-19.

This rearrangement joins TRBV10-3 to TRBJ2-5, with D possibly being TRBD1 (6 bases). The CDR3 covers 15 residues. V was clipped by 8 bases and J by 2 bases, with 18 bases between them. Germline lookup yields CDR1 ENHRY and CDR2 SYGVKD. CDR3 in amino acids: CAIGREGTIQETQYF. The CDR3 DNA reads TGTGCCATCGGACGTGAGGGGACAATACAAGAGACCCAGTACTTC.

The chain employs TRBV5-1 and TRBJ2-7; TRBD2 matches at 11 bases. V lost 2 bases to trimming and J lost 3 bases; unmatched junction nucleotides: 7. Germline values: CDR1 SGHRS, CDR2 YFSETQ. The CDR3 loop spans 16 amino acids. As DNA, the CDR3 is TGCGCCAGCAGCTTTACTAGCGGGAGTATCGTCTACGAGCAGTACTTC. This encodes CASSFTSGSIVYEQYF.

The chain is built from TRBV3-1 (or the pseudogene TRBV3-2) and TRBJ2-7, with 11 bases that match TRBD2. Germline assignment: CDR1 LGHDT and CDR2 YNNKEL (reference sequence). The J segment lost 3 bases and the V segment lost 1 base, leaving 5 bases of the junction unmatched. CDR3 length: 16 residues. CDR3 residues: CASSQAGLADNYEQYF. In DNA form, the CDR3 reads TGTGCCAGCAGCCAAGCGGGACTAGCGGACAACTACGAGCAGTACTTC.

V is TRBV6-5 and J is TRBJ1-2, with 8 bases lining up with TRBD1. J was trimmed by 8 bases and V by 2 bases; bases with no gene match: 10. Germline CDR1 reads MNHEY; CDR2 reads SVGAGI. This CDR3 is 15 amino acids long. The CDR3 is CASSYAWQGAWGYTF. Written as DNA, the CDR3 is TGTGCCAGCAGTTACGCTTGGCAGGGGGCGTGGGGCTACACCTTC.

The V call is TRBV5-4, the J call TRBJ2-3; unclear D gene. The CDR3 has 12 residues. The ends were cut back, 1 base at V and 6 bases at J, with 6 bases in the middle. CDR1 and CDR2 from the germline V gene are SGHNT and YYREEE (reference sequence). CDR3 in DNA: TGTGCCAGCAGCTTGTTCTCGGATACGCAGTATTTT. Its protein product is CASSLFSDTQYF. Full variable domain (rest looked up from reference TRBV5-4 and TRBJ2-3): ETGVTQSPTHLIKTRGQQVTLRCSSQSGHNTVSWYQQALGQGPQFIFQYYREEENGRGNFPPRFSGLQFPNYSSELNVNALELDDSALYLCASSLFSDTQYFGPGTRLTVL.

The chain links TRBV19 to TRBJ2-3, with D maybe TRBD1 (6 bases). V lost 4 bases and J lost 3, with 11 bases in between. CDR1 LNHDA and CDR2 SQIVND come from the germline V gene (reference sequence). CDR3 length: 14 amino acids. The CDR3 loop reads CASSNTGRTDTQYF. CDR3 DNA: TGTGCCAGTAGTAATACAGGGCGGACAGATACGCAGTATTTT.

The sample holds a few counts of this clone. The V call is TRBV18, the J call TRBJ2-1; the D gene is possibly TRBD2 (6 bases). CDR1 is KGHSH and CDR2 is LQKENI in the germline V gene. V was trimmed by 2 bases and J by 3 bases, leaving 11 bases between them. The length of the CDR3 is 15 residues. The CDR3 loop reads CASSPKGTFYNEQFF. CDR3 bases: TGTGCCAGCTCACCAAAGGGGACTTTCTACAATGAGCAGTTCTTC.

V is TRBV3-1 (or the pseudogene TRBV3-2) and J is TRBJ2-1; tentatively, D is TRBD1 (6 bases). V dropped 2 bases and J dropped 3 bases, with 20 bases sitting between them. This CDR3 region has 18 residues. Germline V lookup: CDR1 LGHDT, CDR2 YNNKEL (reference sequence). In DNA form, the CDR3 reads TGTGCCAGCAGCCAATTCATCCCAGGACAGATACTCTACAATGAGCAGTTCTTC. It translates to CASSQFIPGQILYNEQFF.